This TCR beta chain came from a study of blood T cell repertoires in COVID-19. Turning to the study itself: Whether acute or convalescent, the COVID-19 samples came from the United States, Italy and Spain. PBMCs, B-cell-depleted T cells, or T cells provided the cDNA or gDNA that made up the material.

Per the original data handling: Reference gene primer amplification gave estimated nucleated cell counts. Some clones are missing from TCRdb's copy, which holds only in-frame ones; the method was immunoSEQ multiplex PCR. That table furnishes V, J and clone size, whereas the DNA furnished D and trimming. Among about 400,000 clones listed, over 85% were seen once. CDR1 is LGHNA and CDR2 is YSLEER in the germline V gene. V gave up 1 base and J gave up 4 bases; unmatched junction bases: 3. The CDR3 sequence is 15 residues long. This clone was counted between two and nine times. Recruits, aged about 18 to 95 years, lived in 25 or so US areas.

The TCR originated in a woman in her 30s who had recovered from COVID-19. The gene calls are TRBV4-3 and TRBJ2-7; 11 bases map to TRBD1. Input material: PBMCs or T cells enriched from blood (not recorded which). The CDR3 nucleotides are TGCGCCAGCAGCCAAGGGACAGGGGGCGGGTACGAGCAGTACTTC. Residues: CASSQGTGGGYEQYF.